The clone carrying this TCR beta chain has a single count. Its antigen is as yet unknown. The data originate from a study of T cell responses to AZD1222 COVID-19 vaccine. The protocol was immunoSEQ multiplex PCR, while the TCRdb copy is restricted to in-frame clones and leaves out a portion. The sample has approximately 190,000 clones, about 92% seen once; the top ten hold 3.6%. Findings and limits, study-wide: Reports say nearly half of spike-specific TCRs go after unmutated variant regions. Spike-specific TCR breadth and depth were elevated following two AZD1222 doses.

Germline lookup yields CDR1 SGHDT and CDR2 YYEEEE. Losses at the gene ends were 4 bases for V and 3 bases for J; bases not matched to a gene: 11. The CDR3 length is 16 residues. This clonotype originated in an adult who received the MenACWY meningococcal vaccine as a control. The J gene is TRBJ2-7, the V gene TRBV5-6; the match to TRBD1 covers 9 bases. Specimen: peripheral blood, collected 28 days after the second dose of the MenACWY control vaccine. CDR3 region: CASSISGTGRYYEQYF. For the CDR3, the DNA is TGTGCCAGCAGCATATCCGGGACAGGGCGCTACTACGAGCAGTACTTC.